The 21 T cell receptor beta chains given below trace back to one sample, sequenced in a study of blood T cell repertoires in COVID-19. TCRdb keeps only in-frame clones here, not all; method: immunoSEQ multiplex PCR. Of some 70,000 clones in the sample, roughly 80% were seen once. The specimen sequenced was peripheral blood. The receptor source for this set is a man in his 60s with acute or convalescent COVID-19.

On this clone: Since a much larger clone is just one base distant, this may be a read error. This chain uses TRBV9 with TRBJ1-1; D call uncertain. The V end was cut by 4 bases, the J end by 1 base, with 8 bases between. CDR1 is SGDLS and CDR2 is YYNGEE in the germline V gene. The CDR3 length is 13 residues. CDR3 sequence (DNA): TGTGCCAGCAGCCTCACAGAGAACACTGAAGCTTTCTTT. It specifies CASSLTENTEAFF.

V is TRBV20-1 and J is TRBJ1-2, with TRBD1 matching 7 bases. Trimming at V came to 6 bases and at J to 4 bases, leaving 2 bases not matched to a gene. Germline CDR1 and CDR2: DFQATT and SNEGSKA (reference sequence). CDR3 length: 11 residues. CDR3 amino acids: CSAWDSYGYTF. The CDR3 DNA reads TGCAGTGCATGGGACAGCTATGGCTACACCTTC.

V usage is TRBV19 and J usage is TRBJ2-2; maybe TRBD1 (6 bases). The CDR3 has 20 residues. Germline V lookup: CDR1 LNHDA, CDR2 SQIVND (reference sequence). V was pared by 9 bases and J by 3 bases, with 32 bases between. The CDR3 region has the DNA TGTGCCAGAAGGGGACCGACAGGCCAGGCAAACGGGTTGGACACCGGGGAGCTGTTTTTT. It is translated as CARRGPTGQANGLDTGELFF.

The V gene is TRBV20-1, the J gene TRBJ2-1, with D unclear. CDR1 is DFQATT, CDR2 SNEGSKA, per germline (reference sequence). CDR3 length: 11 amino acids. V gave up 3 bases and J gave up 6 bases, with 6 bases separating them. Here the CDR3 DNA reads TGCAGTGCTAGTGGCGGCAATGAGCAGTTCTTC. This encodes CSASGGNEQFF.

This clone has a handful of counts. V and J are TRBV4-1 and TRBJ2-5; 9 bases line up with TRBD2. The CDR3 runs 19 residues. Looked up from germline, CDR1 is MGHRA and CDR2 is YSYEKL. V shed 4 bases and J 5 bases; nucleotides not matched to a gene: 20. CDR3 sequence reads: CASSREIDGSGGFAETQYF. Here the CDR3 DNA reads TGCGCCAGCAGCCGGGAAATAGACGGTAGCGGGGGTTTTGCCGAGACCCAGTACTTC.

The genes are TRBV5-1 and TRBJ2-3; D not certain. V was trimmed by 2 bases and J by 0 bases, leaving 13 bases between them. Germline CDR1 is SGHRS and CDR2 is YFSETQ. The CDR3 totals 16 residues. CDR3 region: CASSLNEKPSTDTQYF. The CDR3 nucleotides read TGCGCCAGCAGCTTAAATGAGAAGCCTAGCACAGATACGCAGTATTTT.

The table lists this clone with a few counts. The gene calls are TRBV11-2 and TRBJ1-4; a weak D match, TRBD1 (6 bases). Germline CDR1 SGHAT, CDR2 FQNNGV. Trimming left V 6 bases short and J 4 bases short, with 18 bases between. The CDR3 totals 16 residues. The CDR3 region is CASSLRGGGFNEKLFF. In DNA, the CDR3 is TGTGCCAGCAGTTTACGGGGAGGGGGGTTTAATGAAAAACTGTTTTTT.

V is TRBV5-1 and J is TRBJ2-7, with D possibly matching TRBD2 (6 bases). This CDR3 spans 16 amino acids. Trimming left V 0 bases short and J 0 bases short, with 13 bases between. The germline V gene has CDR1 SGHRS and CDR2 YFSETQ. CDR3 amino acids: CASSLADAGSSYEQYF. In DNA form, the CDR3 reads TGCGCCAGCAGCTTGGCCGACGCGGGAAGCTCCTACGAGCAGTACTTC.

In DNA form, the CDR3 reads TGTGCCAGCAGGGCGGCGGCCTACAATGAGCAGTTCTTC. It is translated as CASRAAAYNEQFF. This chain joins TRBV2 and TRBJ2-1; D is uncertain. The germline V gene has CDR1 SNHLY and CDR2 FYNNEI. The CDR3 is made up of 13 amino acids. The V end lost 6 bases, the J end lost 2 bases, and 8 bases lay between the germline ends. Full variable domain (outside the CDR3, taken from reference TRBV2 and TRBJ2-1): EPEVTQTPSHQVTQMGQEVILRCVPISNHLYFYWYRQILGQKVEFLVSFYNNEISEKSEIFDDQFSVERPDGSNFTLKIRSTKLEDSAMYFCASRAAAYNEQFFGPGTRLTVL.

The V and J genes are TRBV10-3 and TRBJ2-5; 7 bases align to TRBD1. V shed 3 bases and J 1 base; nucleotides not matched to a gene: 2. Germline values: CDR1 ENHRY, CDR2 SYGVKD. This CDR3 region has 14 residues. The CDR3 spells CAISDGTAQETQYF. The CDR3 coding sequence is TGTGCCATCAGTGACGGGACAGCCCAAGAGACCCAGTACTTC.

The chain carries TRBV24-1 and TRBJ1-2; TRBD1 might be the D (5 bases). The V and J ends lost 7 bases and 2 bases respectively, with 19 bases between them. The CDR3 has 16 amino acids. Germline CDR1 reads KGHDR; CDR2 reads SFDVKD. This CDR3 reads CATSAGPTKGNYGYTF. In DNA form, the CDR3 reads TGTGCCACCAGCGCGGGACCGACTAAAGGGAACTATGGCTACACCTTC.

The chain joins TRBV7-2 to TRBJ2-7; 10 bases map to TRBD2. This CDR3 is 15 amino acids long. The junction had 3 bases not matched to a gene; V was cut back by 3 bases and J by 1 base. Germline values: CDR1 SGHTA, CDR2 FQGNSA. For the CDR3, the DNA is TGTGCCAGCAGCTTGGCTAGCGGGAGTTCCTACGAGCAGTACTTC. It codes for CASSLASGSSYEQYF.

The chain combines TRBV11-2 with TRBJ2-4, with D perhaps matching TRBD2 (5 bases). This CDR3 is built from 14 residues. Trimming took off 3 bases at V and 8 bases at J, with 14 bases between the two ends. Germline values: CDR1 SGHAT, CDR2 FQNNGV. The CDR3 nucleotides are TGTGCCAGCAGCTTCTTAATGGGAGAGGACATTCAGTACTTC. Amino acid sequence: CASSFLMGEDIQYF.

The chain employs TRBV7-2 and TRBJ2-3; 16 positions match TRBD2. Germline CDR1 and CDR2: SGHTA and FQGNSA. V was clipped by 3 bases and J by 3 bases; unmatched bases: 6. CDR3 size: 18 residues. The DNA of the CDR3 is TGTGCCAGCAGCTTTTACTCGGGACTAGCGGGGGGGACAGATACGCAGTATTTT. The encoded protein is CASSFYSGLAGGTDTQYF.

This chain joins TRBV25-1 and TRBJ1-1; no firm D call. CDR3 length equals 15 residues. Germline values: CDR1 MGHDK, CDR2 SYGVNS. V lost 4 bases to trimming and J lost 0 bases, with 12 bases between them. This chain's CDR3 is CASSGEGEVNTEAFF. CDR3 in DNA: TGTGCCAGCAGTGGGGAGGGTGAGGTGAACACTGAAGCTTTCTTT.

This clone was seen a few times. This chain connects TRBV6-4 to TRBJ1-2, with a possible D match to TRBD1 (5 bases). The V gene lost 6 bases and the J gene lost 0 bases, with 8 bases spanning the gap. Germline V gene sequence: CDR1 MRHNA, CDR2 SNTAGT. This CDR3 has 13 amino acids. DNA of the CDR3: TGTGCCAGCAGCCAGGGTTCTAACTATGGCTACACCTTC. This sequence encodes CASSQGSNYGYTF.

V usage is TRBV5-1 and J usage is TRBJ2-7, with D perhaps TRBD2 (5 bases). The CDR3 sequence is 14 residues long. V was shortened by 0 bases and J by 0 bases, with 7 bases between the two germline ends. Germline lookup yields CDR1 SGHRS and CDR2 YFSETQ. CDR3 nucleotides: TGCGCCAGCAGCTTGGCCGGGGTCTCCTACGAGCAGTACTTC. Encoded protein: CASSLAGVSYEQYF.

V and J are TRBV30 and TRBJ2-5, with a weak D call TRBD2 (6 bases). CDR3 length: 16 amino acids. CDR1 and CDR2 from the germline V gene are GTSNPN and SVGIG (reference sequence). Trimming left V 0 bases short and J 1 base short, with 15 bases between. The CDR3 DNA follows: TGTGCCTGGAGTGTAGCCTGGGGAGGAGCCCAAGAGACCCAGTACTTC. Amino acid sequence: CAWSVAWGGAQETQYF.

In this sample, this clone turned up a few times. This sequence joins TRBV18 and TRBJ1-2; D not certain. V lost 3 bases to trimming and J lost 4 bases, with 12 bases between them. CDR3 size: 14 residues. Germline lookup yields CDR1 KGHSH and CDR2 LQKENI. CDR3 protein: CASSPSDAGYGYTF. CDR3 DNA sequence: TGTGCCAGCTCACCTAGCGATGCGGGCTATGGCTACACCTTC.

This chain connects TRBV2 to TRBJ1-6; the match to TRBD1 covers 8 bases. CDR1 and CDR2 from the germline V gene are SNHLY and FYNNEI. The CDR3 runs 16 residues. The V gene end was trimmed by 6 bases and the J gene end by 7 bases; junction bases not matched to a gene: 11. For the CDR3, the DNA is TGTGCCAGCAGAGGCCCGACAGGGGAAGGCAATTCACCCCTCCACTTT. Translation gives CASRGPTGEGNSPLHF.

This clone has only a few counts. The rearrangement links TRBV2 to TRBJ1-2; 8 bases are a match to TRBD1. Germline CDR1 and CDR2: SNHLY and FYNNEI. V dropped 3 bases and J dropped 8; count of bases not matched to a gene: 8. This CDR3 spans 14 amino acids. CDR3 residues: CASSERDRFGGYTF. CDR3 bases: TGTGCCAGCAGTGAGCGGGACAGGTTTGGAGGCTACACCTTC. The full variable domain, rest sourced from reference TRBV2 and TRBJ1-2, is EPEVTQTPSHQVTQMGQEVILRCVPISNHLYFYWYRQILGQKVEFLVSFYNNEISEKSEIFDDQFSVERPDGSNFTLKIRSTKLEDSAMYFCASSERDRFGGYTFGSGTRLTVV.